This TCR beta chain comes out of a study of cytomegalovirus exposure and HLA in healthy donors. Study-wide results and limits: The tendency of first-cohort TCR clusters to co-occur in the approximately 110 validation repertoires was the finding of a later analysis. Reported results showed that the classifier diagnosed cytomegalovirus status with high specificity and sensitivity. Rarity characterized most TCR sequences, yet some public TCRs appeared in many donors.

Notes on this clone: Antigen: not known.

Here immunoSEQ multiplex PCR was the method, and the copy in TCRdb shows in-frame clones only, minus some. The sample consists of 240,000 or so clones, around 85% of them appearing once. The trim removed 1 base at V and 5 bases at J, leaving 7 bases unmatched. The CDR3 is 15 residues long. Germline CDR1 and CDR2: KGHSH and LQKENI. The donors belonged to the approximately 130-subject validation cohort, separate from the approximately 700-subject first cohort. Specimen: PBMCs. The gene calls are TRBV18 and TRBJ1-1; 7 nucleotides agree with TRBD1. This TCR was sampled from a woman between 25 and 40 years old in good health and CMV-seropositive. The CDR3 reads CASSPQSTGNTEAFF. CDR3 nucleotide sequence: TGTGCCAGCTCACCACAGTCGACAGGGAATACTGAAGCTTTCTTT.